The present T cell receptor (beta chain) was sequenced within a study of cytomegalovirus exposure and HLA in healthy donors. The CDR3 has 15 amino acids. The germline V gene has CDR1 SNHLY and CDR2 FYNNEI. V lost 6 bases and J lost 9; bases outside the gene matches: 16. This clone was seen a single time. Amplification used 60 Vbeta primers and 13 Jbeta primers. Here immunoSEQ multiplex PCR was the method, and the copy in TCRdb shows in-frame clones only, minus some. This table has roughly 140,000 clones, about four fifths appearing once. The sequencing sample was made of PBMCs. The sequence came from a man over 45 in good health and CMV-seropositive. V and J are TRBV2 and TRBJ1-2; TRBD1 matches at 7 bases. As DNA, the CDR3 is TGTGCCAGCAGCGGGGAAGGAGGGGGCTTCGGTAGCTACACCTTC. Amino acid sequence: CASSGEGGGFGSYTF.